This T cell receptor beta chain was recovered during a study of human T cells and chemical hapten exposure. Whole-study results and caveats: Significantly more large CDR3 similarity clusters were formed by expanded TCRs than by controls. DPC sensitization left the count of TCRs above 1 in 1000 unchanged.

This clonotype was observed many times. Its antigen remains unknown. Noted time point: patch test 1, 2 weeks after DPC sensitization. Treatment given: therapeutic diphenylcyclopropenone sensitization with weekly scalp DPC. This CDR3 contains 12 residues. CDR1 and CDR2 from the germline V gene are MNHEY and SMNVEV (reference sequence). V was cut by 6 bases and J by 4 bases, with 9 bases left in between. One entry per CDR3 protein results from TCRdb running MiXCR on the RACE reads. Here the sample spans 370,000 or so distinct CDR3 sequences, nearly 5% being singletons. The origin of this receptor is a woman aged 45 to 65 with alopecia areata. Some clones in this sample may be carry-over from other donors' samples. The chain links TRBV27 to TRBJ1-1; TRBD1 is a possible D gene (5 bases). The sample here was whole blood, taken in connection with sensitization to the hapten diphenylcyclopropenone (DPC). The CDR3 bases are TGTGCCAGCAGGGACATTGGCACTGAAGCTTTCTTT. Its protein product is CASRDIGTEAFF.